These T cell receptor beta chains were read from a single sample in a study of blood T cell repertoires in COVID-19. Clones were sequenced by immunoSEQ multiplex PCR, and TCRdb holds only the in-frame ones, with some missing. The sample yields about 440,000 clones, approximately 90% seen once. Source material: peripheral blood. Receptors originate from a woman aged 50 to 60 with COVID-19, enrolled during active disease. The CDR3 runs from the conserved cysteine through the conserved F or W. The D gene is left open where the match is weak. Not all rows give a size; the values are once, few, many and, for expanded clones, a class.

J: TRBJ2-7
D: TRBD2
size: .
V: TRBV27
DNA: TGTGCCAGCTCCCCCGTAGCGGGACGACCCCTCTACGAGCAGTACTTC
CDR3: CASSPVAGRPLYEQYF

J: TRBJ2-3
D: TRBD1
size: .
V: TRBV4-1
DNA: TGCGCCAGCAGCCAAGATCATATGGGACAGGGGGCGCGTTATACGCAGTATTTT
CDR3: CASSQDHMGQGARYTQYF

J: TRBJ2-7
D: .
size: .
V: TRBV7-9
DNA: TGTGCCAGCAGCTTACCGGGGAGCGCATCCGAGCAGTACTTC
CDR3: CASSLPGSASEQYF

J: TRBJ2-1
D: TRBD2
size: .
V: TRBV9
DNA: TGTGCCAGCAGCGCAAGACGGACTAGCGAGAGTGAGCAGTTCTTC
CDR3: CASSARRTSESEQFF

J: TRBJ2-7
D: .
size: .
V: TRBV5-6
DNA: TGTGCCAGCAGCTTGATGACAGCCTCCTACGAGCAGTACTTC
CDR3: CASSLMTASYEQYF

J: TRBJ2-2
D: TRBD1
size: .
V: TRBV2
DNA: TGTGCCAGCCGATTCCGACAGGGGGCGAACACCGGGGAGCTGTTTTTT
CDR3: CASRFRQGANTGELFF

J: TRBJ1-1
D: .
size: .
V: TRBV9
DNA: TGTGCCAGCAGCGTAGGACAGGCTGGGACTGAAGCTTTCTTT
CDR3: CASSVGQAGTEAFF

J: TRBJ1-1
D: .
size: .
V: TRBV6-5
DNA: TGTGCCAGCAGTTACTGGGACAACAATGAAGCTTTCTTT
CDR3: CASSYWDNNEAFF

J: TRBJ1-2
D: TRBD1
size: .
V: TRBV10-1
DNA: TGCGCCAGCAGTGAGTTATCAGGACAGGTCTACTTC
CDR3: CASSELSGQVYF

J: TRBJ2-7
D: .
size: .
V: TRBV30
DNA: TGTGCCTGGGGTTCGAGCTTCTCCTACGAGCAGTACTTC
CDR3: CAWGSSFSYEQYF

J: TRBJ1-1
D: .
size: .
V: TRBV5-1
DNA: TGCGCCAGCAGCTTGGCAGGGGCCCCCACTGAAGCTTTCTTT
CDR3: CASSLAGAPTEAFF

J: TRBJ1-2
D: .
size: .
V: TRBV4-1
DNA: TGCGCCAGCAGCCAAGTGTTACGGGGTAACTATGGCTACACCTTC
CDR3: CASSQVLRGNYGYTF

J: TRBJ1-2
D: .
size: .
V: TRBV6-5
DNA: TGTGCCAGCAGTACCCGGACGGGGGGAGGCTACACCTTC
CDR3: CASSTRTGGGYTF

J: TRBJ2-3
D: TRBD2
size: once
V: TRBV29-1
DNA: TGCAGCGTGCCACTAGCGGACACAGATACGCAGTATTTT
CDR3: CSVPLADTDTQYF

J: TRBJ2-7
D: .
size: .
V: TRBV7-9
DNA: TGTGCCAGCAGCCAAGGCTTGACTGAGCAGTACTTC
CDR3: CASSQGLTEQYF

J: TRBJ2-5
D: .
size: .
V: TRBV7-9
DNA: TGTGCCAGCAGCTTCAGGCGCCAAGAGACCCAGTACTTC
CDR3: CASSFRRQETQYF

J: TRBJ2-1
D: .
size: .
V: TRBV11-2
DNA: TGTGCCAGCGCTCGGGGTGATGAGCAGTTCTTC
CDR3: CASARGDEQFF

J: TRBJ1-2
D: TRBD1
size: few
V: TRBV29-1
DNA: TGCAGCGTCGTACGGACAGGGGGCAACTATGGCTACACCTTC
CDR3: CSVVRTGGNYGYTF

J: TRBJ1-4
D: TRBD1
size: .
V: TRBV27
DNA: TGTGCCAGCAGTGGAGAAGGGGGCCTAGTAGTTGAAAAACTGTTTTTT
CDR3: CASSGEGGLVVEKLFF

J: TRBJ1-5
D: .
size: .
V: TRBV19
DNA: TGTGCCAGTAGTGCTTCTGGGGGCCCGCAGCCCCAGCATTTT
CDR3: CASSASGGPQPQHF

J: TRBJ2-3
D: TRBD2
size: .
V: TRBV5-1
DNA: TGCGCCAGCAGTCGGGGACTAGCGGGGGGAAACTCAGATACGCAGTATTTT
CDR3: CASSRGLAGGNSDTQYF

J: TRBJ1-1
D: .
size: few
V: TRBV30
DNA: TGTGCCTGGATCACAGGGAAAACCGTTGGCACTGAAGCTTTCTTT
CDR3: CAWITGKTVGTEAFF

J: TRBJ2-1
D: .
size: .
V: TRBV3-1/TRBV3-2
DNA: TGTGCCAGCAGTCTACTAGGCGAGCAGTTCTTC
CDR3: CASSLLGEQFF

J: TRBJ2-3
D: TRBD2
size: .
V: TRBV11-3
DNA: TGTGCCAGCAGCTTATCTAGCGGGGGGTTCACAGATACGCAGTATTTT
CDR3: CASSLSSGGFTDTQYF